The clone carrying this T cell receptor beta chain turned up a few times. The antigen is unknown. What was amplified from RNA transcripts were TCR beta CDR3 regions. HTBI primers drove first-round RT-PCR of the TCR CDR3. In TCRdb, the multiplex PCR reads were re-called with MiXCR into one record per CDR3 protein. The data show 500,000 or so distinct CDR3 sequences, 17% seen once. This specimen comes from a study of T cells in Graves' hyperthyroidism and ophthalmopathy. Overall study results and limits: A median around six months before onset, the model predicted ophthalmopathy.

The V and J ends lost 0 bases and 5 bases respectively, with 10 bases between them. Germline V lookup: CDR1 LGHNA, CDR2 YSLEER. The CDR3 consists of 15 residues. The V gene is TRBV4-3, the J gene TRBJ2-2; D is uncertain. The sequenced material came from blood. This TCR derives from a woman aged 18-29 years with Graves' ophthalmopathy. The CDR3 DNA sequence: TGCGCCAGCAGCCAAGAGTTCCAGCTAACCGGGGAGCTGTTTTTT. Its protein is CASSQEFQLTGELFF.